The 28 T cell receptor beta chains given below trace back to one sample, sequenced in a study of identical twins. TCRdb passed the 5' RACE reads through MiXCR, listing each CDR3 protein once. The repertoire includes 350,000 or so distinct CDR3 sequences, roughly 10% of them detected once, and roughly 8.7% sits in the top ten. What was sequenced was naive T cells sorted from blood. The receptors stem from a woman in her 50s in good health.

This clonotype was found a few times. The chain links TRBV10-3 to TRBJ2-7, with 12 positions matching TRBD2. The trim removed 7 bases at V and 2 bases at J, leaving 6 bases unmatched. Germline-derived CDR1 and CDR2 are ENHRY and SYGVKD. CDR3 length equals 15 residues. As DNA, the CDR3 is TGTGCCATCATGGGGACTAGCGGGCCGACCTACGAGCAGTACTTC. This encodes CAIMGTSGPTYEQYF.

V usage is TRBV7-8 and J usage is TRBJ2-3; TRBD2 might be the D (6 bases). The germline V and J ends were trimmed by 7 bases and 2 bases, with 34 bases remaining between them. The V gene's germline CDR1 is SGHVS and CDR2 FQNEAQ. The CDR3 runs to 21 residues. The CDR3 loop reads CASTFSSSWEAGVKDTDTQYF. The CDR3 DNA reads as TGTGCCAGCACCTTTAGCTCGTCCTGGGAGGCTGGCGTTAAAGACACAGATACGCAGTATTTT.

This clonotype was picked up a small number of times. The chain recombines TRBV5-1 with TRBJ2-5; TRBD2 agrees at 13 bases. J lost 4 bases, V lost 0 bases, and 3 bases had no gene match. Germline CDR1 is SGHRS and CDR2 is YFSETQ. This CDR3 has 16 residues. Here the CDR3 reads CASSLEGLAGRETQYF. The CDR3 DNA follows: TGCGCCAGCAGCTTGGAGGGACTAGCGGGACGAGAGACCCAGTACTTC.

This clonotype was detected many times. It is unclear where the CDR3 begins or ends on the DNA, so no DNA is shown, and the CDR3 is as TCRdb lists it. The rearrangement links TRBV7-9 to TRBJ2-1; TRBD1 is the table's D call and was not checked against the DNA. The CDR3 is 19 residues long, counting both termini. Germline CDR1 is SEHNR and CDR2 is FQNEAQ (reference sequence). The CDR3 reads CASSLPRSSGPQSYNEQFF.

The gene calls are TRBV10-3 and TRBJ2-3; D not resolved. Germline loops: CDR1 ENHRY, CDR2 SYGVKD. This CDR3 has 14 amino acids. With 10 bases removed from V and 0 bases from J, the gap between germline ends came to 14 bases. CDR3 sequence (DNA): TGTGCCACACGGAAGGCAGCTAGCACAGATACGCAGTATTTT. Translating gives CATRKAASTDTQYF.

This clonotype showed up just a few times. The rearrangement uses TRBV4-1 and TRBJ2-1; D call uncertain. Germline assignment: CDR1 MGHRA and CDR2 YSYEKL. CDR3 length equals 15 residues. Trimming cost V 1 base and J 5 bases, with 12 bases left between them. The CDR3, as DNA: TGCGCCAGCAGCCAAGTTTTTGTACTTAACAATGAGCAGTTCTTC. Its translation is CASSQVFVLNNEQFF.

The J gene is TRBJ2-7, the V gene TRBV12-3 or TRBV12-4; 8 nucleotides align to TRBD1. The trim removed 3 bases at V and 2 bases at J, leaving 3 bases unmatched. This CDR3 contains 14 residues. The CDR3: CASSFGQGTYEQYF. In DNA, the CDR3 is TGTGCCAGCAGTTTCGGACAGGGCACCTACGAGCAGTACTTC.

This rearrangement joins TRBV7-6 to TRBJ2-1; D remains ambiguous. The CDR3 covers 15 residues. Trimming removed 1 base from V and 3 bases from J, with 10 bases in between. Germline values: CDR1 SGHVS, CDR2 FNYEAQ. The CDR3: CASSLGGMGYNEQFF. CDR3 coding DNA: TGTGCCAGCAGCTTAGGGGGAATGGGCTACAATGAGCAGTTCTTC.

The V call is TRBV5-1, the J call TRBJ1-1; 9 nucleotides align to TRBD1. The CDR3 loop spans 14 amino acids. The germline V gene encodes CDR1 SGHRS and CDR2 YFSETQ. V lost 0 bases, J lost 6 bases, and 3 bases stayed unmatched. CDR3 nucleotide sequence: TGCGCCAGCAGCTTGGGGGACAGGGCGGCTGAAGCTTTCTTT. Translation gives CASSLGDRAAEAFF.

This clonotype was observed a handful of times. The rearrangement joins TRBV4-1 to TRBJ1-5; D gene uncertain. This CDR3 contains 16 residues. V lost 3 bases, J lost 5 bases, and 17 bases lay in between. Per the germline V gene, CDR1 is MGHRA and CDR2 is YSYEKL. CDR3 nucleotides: TGCGCCAGCAGCCAGGGAAGGCAAGGGTCGGATCAGCCCCAGCATTTT. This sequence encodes CASSQGRQGSDQPQHF.

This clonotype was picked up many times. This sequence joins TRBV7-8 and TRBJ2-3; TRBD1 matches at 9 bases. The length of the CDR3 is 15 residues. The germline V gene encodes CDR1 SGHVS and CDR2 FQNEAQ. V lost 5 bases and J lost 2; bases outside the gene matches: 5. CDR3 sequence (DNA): TGTGCCAGCAGCCTCGGACAGGGGTACACAGATACGCAGTATTTT. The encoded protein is CASSLGQGYTDTQYF.

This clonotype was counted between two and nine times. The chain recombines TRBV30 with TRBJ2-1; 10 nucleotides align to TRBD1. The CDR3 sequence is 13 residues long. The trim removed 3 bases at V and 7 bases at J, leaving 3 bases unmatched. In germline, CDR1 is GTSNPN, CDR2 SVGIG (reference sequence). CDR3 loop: CAWRGQGRNEQFF. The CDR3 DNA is TGTGCCTGGAGGGGACAGGGGAGGAATGAGCAGTTCTTC. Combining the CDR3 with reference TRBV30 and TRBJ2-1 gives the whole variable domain SQTIHQWPATLVQPVGSPLSLECTVEGTSNPNLYWYRQAAGRGLQLLFYSVGIGQISSEVPQNLSASRPQDRQFILSSKKLLLSDSGFYLCAWRGQGRNEQFFGPGTRLTVL.

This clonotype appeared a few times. The CDR3 region has the DNA TGTGCCAGCAGCTGGGAAAGCGGGACCTCCTACAATGAGCAGTTCTTC. This gives the protein CASSWESGTSYNEQFF. The rearrangement uses TRBV5-5 and TRBJ2-1, with TRBD2 matching 7 bases. Germline trimming cut 3 bases from V and 0 bases from J; bases unmatched to any gene: 6. Germline CDR1 and CDR2: SGHKS and YYEKEE (reference sequence). The CDR3 has 16 amino acids. The complete variable domain, with remaining parts taken from reference TRBV5-5 and TRBJ2-1, reads DAGVTQSPTHLIKTRGQQVTLRCSPISGHKSVSWYQQVLGQGPQFIFQYYEKEERGRGNFPDRFSARQFPNYSSELNVNALLLGDSALYLCASSWESGTSYNEQFFGPGTRLTVL.

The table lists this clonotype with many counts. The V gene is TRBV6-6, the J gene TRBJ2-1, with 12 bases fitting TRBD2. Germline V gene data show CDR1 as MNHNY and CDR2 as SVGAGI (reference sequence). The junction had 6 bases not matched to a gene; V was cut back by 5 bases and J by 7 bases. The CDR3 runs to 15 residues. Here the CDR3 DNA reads TGTGCCAGCAGTCAACTAGCGGGAGGTATGAATGAGCAGTTCTTC. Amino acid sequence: CASSQLAGGMNEQFF.

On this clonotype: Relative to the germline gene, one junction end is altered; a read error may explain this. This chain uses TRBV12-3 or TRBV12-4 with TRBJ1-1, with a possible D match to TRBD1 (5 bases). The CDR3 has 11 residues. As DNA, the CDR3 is TGTGCCAGAAGTTTACCCGGGGCCGCTTTCTTT. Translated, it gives CARSLPGAAFF.

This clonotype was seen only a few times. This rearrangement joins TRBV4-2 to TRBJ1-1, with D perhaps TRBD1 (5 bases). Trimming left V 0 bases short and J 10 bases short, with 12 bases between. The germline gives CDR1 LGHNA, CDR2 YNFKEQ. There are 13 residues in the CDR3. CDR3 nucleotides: TGTGCCAGCAGCCAAGAGAGGGGAGGGGTAGCTTTCTTT. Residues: CASSQERGGVAFF.

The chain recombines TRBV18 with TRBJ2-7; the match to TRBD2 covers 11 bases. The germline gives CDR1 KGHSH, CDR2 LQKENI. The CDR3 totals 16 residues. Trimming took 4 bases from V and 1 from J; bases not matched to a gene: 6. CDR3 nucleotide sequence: TGTGCCAGCTCACGGGAGACTAGCGGGATATCCTACGAGCAGTACGTC. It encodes CASSRETSGISYEQYV.

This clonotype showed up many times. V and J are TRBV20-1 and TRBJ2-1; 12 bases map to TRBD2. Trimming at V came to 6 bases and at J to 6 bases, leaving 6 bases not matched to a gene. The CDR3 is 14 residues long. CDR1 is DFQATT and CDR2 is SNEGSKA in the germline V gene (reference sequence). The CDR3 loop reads CSARTSGKVNEQFF. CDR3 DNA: TGCAGTGCCCGGACTAGCGGGAAGGTCAATGAGCAGTTCTTC.

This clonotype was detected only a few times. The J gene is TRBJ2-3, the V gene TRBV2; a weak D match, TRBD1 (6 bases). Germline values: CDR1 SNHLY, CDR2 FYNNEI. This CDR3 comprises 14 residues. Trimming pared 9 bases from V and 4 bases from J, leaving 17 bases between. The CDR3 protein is CASRTAPGSDTQYF. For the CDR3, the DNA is TGTGCCAGTAGGACAGCCCCCGGGTCAGATACGCAGTATTTT.

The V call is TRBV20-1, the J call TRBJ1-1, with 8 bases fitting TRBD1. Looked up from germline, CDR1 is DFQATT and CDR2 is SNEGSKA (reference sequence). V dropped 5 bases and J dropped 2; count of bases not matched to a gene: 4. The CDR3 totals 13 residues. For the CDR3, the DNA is TGCAGTGCTCCGACAGGGGCAAACACTGAAGCTTTCTTT. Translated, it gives CSAPTGANTEAFF.

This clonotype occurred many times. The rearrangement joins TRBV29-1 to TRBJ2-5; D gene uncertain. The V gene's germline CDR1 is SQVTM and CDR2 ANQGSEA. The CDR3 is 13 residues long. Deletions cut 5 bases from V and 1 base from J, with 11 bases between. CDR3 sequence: CSVLGRFQETQYF. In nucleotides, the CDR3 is TGCAGCGTTCTGGGTCGGTTCCAAGAGACCCAGTACTTC.

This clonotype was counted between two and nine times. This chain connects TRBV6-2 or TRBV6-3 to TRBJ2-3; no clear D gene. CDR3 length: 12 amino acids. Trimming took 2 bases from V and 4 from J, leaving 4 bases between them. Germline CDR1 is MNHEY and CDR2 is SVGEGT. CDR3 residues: CASSYAADTQYF. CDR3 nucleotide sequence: TGTGCCAGCAGTTACGCCGCAGATACGCAGTATTTT.

The CDR3 sequence is CASGGEGPYEQYF. The CDR3, as DNA: TGTGCCAGCGGGGGGGAAGGACCCTACGAGCAGTACTTC. The chain recombines TRBV2 with TRBJ2-7; 7 bases fit TRBD2. The junction had 6 bases not matched to a gene; V was cut back by 8 bases and J by 2 bases. Germline CDR1 SNHLY, CDR2 FYNNEI. This CDR3 has 13 residues.

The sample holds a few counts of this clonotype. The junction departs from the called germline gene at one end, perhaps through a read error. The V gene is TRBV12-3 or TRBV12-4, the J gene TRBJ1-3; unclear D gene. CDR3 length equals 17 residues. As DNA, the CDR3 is TGCGCCAGCAGTTCGAATGGCCGGGATGGCTCTGGAAACACCATATATTTT. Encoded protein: CASSSNGRDGSGNTIYF.

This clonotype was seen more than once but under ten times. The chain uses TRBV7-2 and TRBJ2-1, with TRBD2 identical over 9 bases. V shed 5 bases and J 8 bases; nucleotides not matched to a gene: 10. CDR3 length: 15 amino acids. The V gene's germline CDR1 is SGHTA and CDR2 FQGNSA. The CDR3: CASSPGTSYYDEQFF. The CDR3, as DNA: TGTGCCAGCAGCCCGGGGACTAGCTATTATGATGAGCAGTTCTTC.

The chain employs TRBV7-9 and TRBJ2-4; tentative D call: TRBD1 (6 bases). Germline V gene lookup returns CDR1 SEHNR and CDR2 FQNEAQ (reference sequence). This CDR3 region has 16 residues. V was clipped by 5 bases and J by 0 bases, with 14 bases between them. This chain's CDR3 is CASSTLQGLAKNIQYF. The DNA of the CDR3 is TGTGCCAGCAGCACTCTACAGGGTCTAGCCAAAAACATTCAGTACTTC.

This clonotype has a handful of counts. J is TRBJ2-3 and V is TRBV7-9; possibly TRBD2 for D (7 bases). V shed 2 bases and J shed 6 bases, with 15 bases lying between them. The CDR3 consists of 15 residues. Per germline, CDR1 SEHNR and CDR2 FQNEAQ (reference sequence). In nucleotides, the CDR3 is TGTGCCAGCAGCTTACCACTAGCGAGGGGGGATACGCAGTATTTT. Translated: CASSLPLARGDTQYF.

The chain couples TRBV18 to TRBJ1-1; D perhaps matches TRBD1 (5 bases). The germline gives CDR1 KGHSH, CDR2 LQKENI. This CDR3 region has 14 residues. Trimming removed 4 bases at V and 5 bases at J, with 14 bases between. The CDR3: CASSQDTGTTEAFF. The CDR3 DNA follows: TGTGCCAGCTCACAAGATACCGGGACGACTGAAGCTTTCTTT.